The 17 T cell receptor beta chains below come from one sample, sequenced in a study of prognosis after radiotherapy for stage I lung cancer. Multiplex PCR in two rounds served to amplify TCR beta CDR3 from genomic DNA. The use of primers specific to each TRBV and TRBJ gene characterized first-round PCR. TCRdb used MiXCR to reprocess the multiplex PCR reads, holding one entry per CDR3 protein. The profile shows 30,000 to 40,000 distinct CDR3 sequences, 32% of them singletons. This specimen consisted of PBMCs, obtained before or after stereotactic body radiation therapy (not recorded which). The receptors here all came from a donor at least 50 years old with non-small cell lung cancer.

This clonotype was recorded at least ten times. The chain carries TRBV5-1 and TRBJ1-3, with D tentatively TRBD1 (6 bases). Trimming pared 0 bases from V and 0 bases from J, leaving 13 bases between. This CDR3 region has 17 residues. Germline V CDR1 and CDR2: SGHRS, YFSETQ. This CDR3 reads CASSLGGGAASGNTIYF. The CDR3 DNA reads TGCGCCAGCAGCTTGGGTGGGGGGGCCGCCTCTGGAAACACCATATATTTT.

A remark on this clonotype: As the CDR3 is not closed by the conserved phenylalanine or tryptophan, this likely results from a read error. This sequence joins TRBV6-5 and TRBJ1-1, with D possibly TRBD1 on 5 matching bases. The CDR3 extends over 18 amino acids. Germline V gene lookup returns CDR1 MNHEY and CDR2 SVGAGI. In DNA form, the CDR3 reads TGTGTCAGCAGTTACCCCATGGGGAAGGACATGTTGAACACTGAAGCTTTCCTT. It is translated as CVSSYPMGKDMLNTEAFL.

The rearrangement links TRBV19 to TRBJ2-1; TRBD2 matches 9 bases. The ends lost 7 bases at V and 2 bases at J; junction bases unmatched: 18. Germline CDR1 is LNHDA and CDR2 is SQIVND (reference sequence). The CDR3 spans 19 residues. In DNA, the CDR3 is TGTGCCAGTACCCTAGGGGGCTTAGCGGGGGCGGCTCCCTACAATGAGCAGTTCTTC. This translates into CASTLGGLAGAAPYNEQFF.

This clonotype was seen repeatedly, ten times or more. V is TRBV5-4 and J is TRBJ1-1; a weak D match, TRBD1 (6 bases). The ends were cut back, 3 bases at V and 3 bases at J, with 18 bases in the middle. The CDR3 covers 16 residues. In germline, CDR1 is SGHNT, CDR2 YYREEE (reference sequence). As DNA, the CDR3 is TGTGCCAGCAGCTCCCATAATCGGGACAAGCACACTGAAGCTTTCTTT. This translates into CASSSHNRDKHTEAFF.

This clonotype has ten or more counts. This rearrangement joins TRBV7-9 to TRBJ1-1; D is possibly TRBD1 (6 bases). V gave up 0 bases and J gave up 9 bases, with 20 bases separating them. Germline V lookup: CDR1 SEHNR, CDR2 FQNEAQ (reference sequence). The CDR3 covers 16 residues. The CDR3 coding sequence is TGTGCCAGCAGCTTAGCCCTGGGGGGCGGGGCTGATAAAGCTTTCTTT. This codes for CASSLALGGGADKAFF.

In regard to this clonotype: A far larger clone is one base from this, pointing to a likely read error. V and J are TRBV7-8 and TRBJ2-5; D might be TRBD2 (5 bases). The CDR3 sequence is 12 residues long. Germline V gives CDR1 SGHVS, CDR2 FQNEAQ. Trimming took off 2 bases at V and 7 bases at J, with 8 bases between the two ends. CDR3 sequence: CASSLLRVTQYF. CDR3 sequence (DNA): TGTGCCAGCAGCTTATTGAGGGTGACCCAGTACTTC.

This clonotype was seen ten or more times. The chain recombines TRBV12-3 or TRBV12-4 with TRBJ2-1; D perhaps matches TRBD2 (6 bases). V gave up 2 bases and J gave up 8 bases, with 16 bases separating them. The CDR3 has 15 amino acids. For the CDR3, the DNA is TGTGCCAGCAGTTTACTAGCGACCCCCCGGGATGAGCAGTTCTTC. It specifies CASSLLATPRDEQFF.

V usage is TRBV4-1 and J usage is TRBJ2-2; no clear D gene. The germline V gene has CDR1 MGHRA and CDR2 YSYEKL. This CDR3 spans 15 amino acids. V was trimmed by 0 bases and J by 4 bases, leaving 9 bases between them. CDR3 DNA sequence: TGCGCCAGCAGCCAAGAGGGTCCGAGCACCGGGGAGCTGTTTTTT. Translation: CASSQEGPSTGELFF.

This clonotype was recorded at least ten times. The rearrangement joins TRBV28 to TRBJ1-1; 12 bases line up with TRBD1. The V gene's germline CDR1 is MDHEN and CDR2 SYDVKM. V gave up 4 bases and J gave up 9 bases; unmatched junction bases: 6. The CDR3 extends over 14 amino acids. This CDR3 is CASSSQGQGAQAFF. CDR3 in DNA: TGTGCCAGCAGTTCGCAGGGACAGGGGGCGCAAGCTTTCTTT.

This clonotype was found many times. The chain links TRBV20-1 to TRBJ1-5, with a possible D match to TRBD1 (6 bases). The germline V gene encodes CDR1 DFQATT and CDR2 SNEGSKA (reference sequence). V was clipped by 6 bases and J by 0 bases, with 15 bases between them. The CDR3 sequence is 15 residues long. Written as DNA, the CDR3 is TGCAGTGCAGTGGGGGCGATGAATAGCAATCAGCCCCAGCATTTT. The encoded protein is CSAVGAMNSNQPQHF.

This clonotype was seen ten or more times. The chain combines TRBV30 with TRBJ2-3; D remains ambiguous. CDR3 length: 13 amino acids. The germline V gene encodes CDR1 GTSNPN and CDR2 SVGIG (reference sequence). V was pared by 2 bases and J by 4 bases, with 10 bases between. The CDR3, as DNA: TGTGCCTGGAGTTTCGTGGTGTCAGATACGCAGTATTTT. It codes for CAWSFVVSDTQYF.

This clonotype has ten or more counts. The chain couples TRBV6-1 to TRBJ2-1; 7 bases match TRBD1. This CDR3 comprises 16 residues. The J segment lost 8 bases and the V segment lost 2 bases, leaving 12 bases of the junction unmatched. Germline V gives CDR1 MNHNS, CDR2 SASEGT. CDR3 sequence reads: CASSEYRGYLGDEQFF. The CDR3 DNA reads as TGTGCCAGCAGTGAATACAGGGGATACCTTGGCGATGAGCAGTTCTTC.

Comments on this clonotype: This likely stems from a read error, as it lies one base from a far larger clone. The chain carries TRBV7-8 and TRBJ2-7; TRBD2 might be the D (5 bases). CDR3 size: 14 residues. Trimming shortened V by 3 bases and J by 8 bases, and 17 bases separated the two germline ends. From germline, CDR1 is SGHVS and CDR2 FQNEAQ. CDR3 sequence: CASSFLLRGHQQYF. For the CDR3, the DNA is TGTGCCAGCAGCTTCCTTTTGCGAGGGCACCAGCAGTACTTC.

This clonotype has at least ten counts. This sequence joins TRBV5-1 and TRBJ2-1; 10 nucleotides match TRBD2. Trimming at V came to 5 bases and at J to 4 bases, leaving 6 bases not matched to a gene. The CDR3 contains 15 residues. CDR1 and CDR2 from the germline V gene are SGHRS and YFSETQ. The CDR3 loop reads CASSPSGGPYNEQFF. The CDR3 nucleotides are TGCGCCAGCAGTCCTAGCGGGGGCCCTTACAATGAGCAGTTCTTC.

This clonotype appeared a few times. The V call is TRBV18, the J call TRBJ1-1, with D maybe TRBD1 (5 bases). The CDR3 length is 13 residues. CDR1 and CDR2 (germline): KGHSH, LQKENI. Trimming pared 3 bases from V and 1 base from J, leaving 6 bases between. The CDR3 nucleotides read TGTGCCAGCTCACCTCAGGGGAACACTGAAGCTTTCTTT. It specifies CASSPQGNTEAFF.

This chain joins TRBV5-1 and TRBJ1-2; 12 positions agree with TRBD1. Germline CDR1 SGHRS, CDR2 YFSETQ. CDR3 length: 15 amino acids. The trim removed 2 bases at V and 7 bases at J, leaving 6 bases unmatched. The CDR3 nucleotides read TGCGCCAGCAGCTTCCGGGACAGGGGGCGGCTTGGCTACACCTTC. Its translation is CASSFRDRGRLGYTF. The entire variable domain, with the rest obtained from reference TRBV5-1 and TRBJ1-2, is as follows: KAGVTQTPRYLIKTRGQQVTLSCSPISGHRSVSWYQQTPGQGLQFLFEYFSETQRNKGNFPGRFSGRQFSNSRSEMNVSTLELGDSALYLCASSFRDRGRLGYTFGSGTRLTVV.

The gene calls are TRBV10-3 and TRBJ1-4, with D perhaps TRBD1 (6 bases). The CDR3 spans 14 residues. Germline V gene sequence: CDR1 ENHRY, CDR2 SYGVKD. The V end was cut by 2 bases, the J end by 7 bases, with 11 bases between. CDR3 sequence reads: CAISERTVSEKLFF. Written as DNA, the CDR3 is TGTGCCATCAGTGAGAGGACAGTATCTGAAAAACTGTTTTTT.